This T cell receptor (beta chain) was identified during a study of OX40 agonist ivuxolimab in advanced cancers. About the full investigation: Ivuxolimab was an agonistic, fully human IgG2 monoclonal antibody directed against OX40 (CD134), a costimulatory receptor. In the dose-escalation cohort, 82.7% of patients were male, and the mean age was roughly 60 years, with a range of roughly 20 to 85. Patients were allowed to have had prior anti-PD-1, anti-PD-L1 or anti-CTLA-4 therapy, and less than 45% of the dose-escalation patients had previously received checkpoint inhibitors. Peripheral TCRbeta sequencing was intended to test whether TCR sequence diversity was altered and clonal T-cell expansion was caused by ivuxolimab. Of the 52 patients in dose escalation, some 20 had hepatocellular carcinoma, some 15 had melanoma, 9 had renal cell carcinoma and 9 had head and neck cancer. Partial responses occurred in three dose-escalation patients, of whom one had hepatocellular carcinoma and two had cutaneous melanoma. Intravenous ivuxolimab was administered to patients every 2 weeks at six dose levels: 0.01, 0.1, 0.3, 1.5, 3 and 10 mg/kg. The paper describes the monotherapy dose-escalation part (N of about 55 patients) of the phase I trial of ivuxolimab.

On this clone itself: Its antigen has not been determined. No qualities accompany the bases; no much larger clone lies one base away.

What the work shows at the level of the full study, not this receptor alone: Clonal expansion of both CD4+ and CD8+ blood T cells was observed from baseline to week 6 at doses 0.1 to 3.0 mg/kg. On average, CD8+ T cells showed more expanded clones than CD4+ T cells after ivuxolimab. In the 0.1-3.0 mg/kg groups, partial responders had among the lowest normalized peripheral clonal expansion, particularly in CD8+ T cells. Low levels of normalized T-cell clonal expansion were also seen in some patients who did not respond. The antigen specificity of the clonally expanded peripheral T cells was not determined.

The trial excluded patients who had a history of autoimmune disease or who were on systemic immunosuppression. In every dose cohort, peripheral blood was drawn for TCR sequencing at baseline, cycle 4 day 1, and cycle 7 day 1. The samples were taken from a phase I, first-in-human, multicenter, open-label dose-escalation trial of ivuxolimab. Adults with locally advanced or metastatic melanoma, renal cell, hepatocellular, or head and neck squamous cell carcinoma were enrolled in the trial. Before TCR sequencing, CD4+ T cells and CD8+ T cells were sorted from peripheral blood as separate populations. Reading the germline V gene gives CDR1 KGHSH and CDR2 LQKENI. Cut back by 2 bases and 5 bases, the V and J ends lie 10 bases apart. The CDR3 goes from the cysteine to the phenylalanine over 13 residues. Just CDR3 DNA is preserved here, 39 bases in frame from base 1. To sequence the TCRbeta CDR3 region, genomic DNA was isolated from the sorted cells. The immunoSEQ Assay was used for sequencing of TCRbeta CDR3 regions. In TCRdb, the immuneACCESS table is reduced to in-frame sequences with V and J assigned. These tables do not hold every clone; where another copy was compared, an unresolved V gene accounts for under half, and the others remain unexplained. The sample yields 70,000 or so clones; nearly 90% were counted once. The biggest ten clones account for about 10% of the sample.

This receptor chain uses TRBV18 and TRBJ2-7, with the D gene not clear enough to name. The sample in question was CD4+ or CD8+ T cells sorted from blood, obtained in a trial of the OX40 agonist ivuxolimab. This receptor was taken from an adult with an advanced solid tumor such as melanoma, head and neck, liver or kidney cancer. The encoded CDR3 is CASSPNAYNEQYF. The sequenced DNA is TGTGCCAGCTCACCAAACGCGTATAACGAGCAGTACTTC.